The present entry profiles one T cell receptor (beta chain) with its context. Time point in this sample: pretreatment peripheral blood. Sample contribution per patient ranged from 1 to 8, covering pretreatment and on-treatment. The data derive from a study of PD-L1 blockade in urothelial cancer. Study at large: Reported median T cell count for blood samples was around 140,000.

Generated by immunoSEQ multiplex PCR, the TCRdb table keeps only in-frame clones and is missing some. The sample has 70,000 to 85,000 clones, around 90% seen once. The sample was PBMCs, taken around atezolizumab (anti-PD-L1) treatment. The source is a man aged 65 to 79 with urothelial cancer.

The CDR3 loop is CASSGIMRTVQFF. The DNA for the CDR3 is TGTGCCAGCAGTGGGATCATGAGGACAGTGCAGTTCTTC. The chain combines TRBV6-1 with TRBJ2-1; a weak D match, TRBD1 (6 bases). The CDR3 length is 13 residues. CDR1 MNHNS and CDR2 SASEGT come from the germline V gene. Trimming pared 4 bases from V and 12 bases from J, leaving 16 bases between.